These 18 T cell receptor beta chains share one sample of origin, sequenced in a study of T cell responses to AZD1222 COVID-19 vaccine. The assay was immunoSEQ multiplex PCR, and TCRdb's table has in-frame clones only and misses some. The table records about 130,000 clones, around 86% of them present only once. Sequencing was performed on peripheral blood, taken on day 0 of AZD1222 vaccination. These receptors were taken from an adult in good health.

The V gene is TRBV30, the J gene TRBJ1-5; D gene unclear. V shed 3 bases and J shed 2 bases, with 14 bases lying between them. Germline CDR1 GTSNPN, CDR2 SVGIG (reference sequence). CDR3 size: 15 residues. The CDR3 DNA sequence: TGTGCCTGGAGAGGCCCCGAGGGTCGCAATCAGCCCCAGCATTTT. This translates into CAWRGPEGRNQPQHF.

The rearrangement links TRBV7-2 to TRBJ2-2; D is unclear. The germline CDR1 and CDR2 sequences are SGHTA and FQGNSA. CDR3 length: 15 amino acids. The ends were cut back, 1 base at V and 2 bases at J, with 8 bases in the middle. CDR3 loop: CASSLGPANTGELFF. CDR3 coding DNA: TGTGCCAGCAGCTTAGGGCCAGCTAACACCGGGGAGCTGTTTTTT.

This clone was picked up one time. This chain uses TRBV7-2 with TRBJ1-6; the D is unclear. Germline-derived CDR1 and CDR2 are SGHTA and FQGNSA. The CDR3 is 13 amino acids. Trimming removed 5 bases at V and 11 bases at J, with 13 bases between. CDR3 in amino acids: CASSPAPGTPLHF. The CDR3 region has the DNA TGTGCCAGCAGCCCAGCTCCGGGTACACCCCTCCACTTT.

The CDR3 loop reads CASGKGAFYEQYF. In DNA, the CDR3 is TGTGCCAGCGGAAAGGGGGCCTTCTACGAGCAGTACTTC. This chain uses TRBV12-3 or TRBV12-4 with TRBJ2-7; 7 nucleotides match TRBD1. This CDR3 is 13 amino acids long. V lost 8 bases to trimming and J lost 3 bases; unmatched junction nucleotides: 7.

The chain combines TRBV7-2 with TRBJ2-5; D possibly corresponds to TRBD1 (6 bases). Germline V lookup: CDR1 SGHTA, CDR2 FQGNSA. The length of the CDR3 is 15 residues. Trimming left V 5 bases short and J 5 bases short, with 18 bases between. DNA of the CDR3: TGTGCCAGCAGCGTTAACAGGGTTTTACGGGAGACCCAGTACTTC. It translates to CASSVNRVLRETQYF.

This clone showed up just a few times. This specimen includes other DNA sequences encoding the same CDR3. The chain links TRBV3-1 (or the pseudogene TRBV3-2) to TRBJ2-5; no reliable D call. Per the germline V gene, CDR1 is LGHDT and CDR2 is YNNKEL (reference sequence). There are 15 residues in the CDR3. The germline V and J ends were trimmed by 4 bases and 5 bases, with 17 bases remaining between them. CDR3 sequence (DNA): TGTGCCAGCAGCCTTGGACGCCCGAAAGCGGAGACCCAGTACTTC. This gives the protein CASSLGRPKAETQYF.

The J gene is TRBJ1-2, the V gene TRBV16, with no clear D. CDR1 is KGHSY, CDR2 FQNENV, per germline. Trimming removed 0 bases from V and 7 bases from J, with 6 bases in between. This CDR3 comprises 12 residues. For the CDR3, the DNA is TGTGCCAGCAGCCAATCTGCTGCTGGCTACACCTTC. This sequence encodes CASSQSAAGYTF. Looking up the rest from reference TRBV16 and TRBJ1-2 gives the full variable domain: GEEVAQTPKHLVRGEGQKAKLYCAPIKGHSYVFWYQQVLKNEFKFLISFQNENVFDETGMPKERFSAKCLPNSPCSLEIQATKLEDSAVYFCASSQSAAGYTFGSGTRLTVV.

The chain combines TRBV12-3 or TRBV12-4 with TRBJ2-1; D gene uncertain. The CDR3 is made up of 11 amino acids. Trimming pared 6 bases from V and 8 bases from J, leaving 8 bases between. The chain's CDR3 is CASSPRDEQFF. The CDR3 DNA is TGTGCCAGCAGCCCTAGGGATGAGCAGTTCTTC.

CDR3 protein: CASNPGGASTHEQFF. CDR3 DNA: TGTGCCAGCAACCCGGGGGGGGCAAGTACCCATGAGCAGTTCTTC. This sequence joins TRBV7-2 and TRBJ2-1; TRBD2 aligns across 8 bases. The germline gives CDR1 SGHTA, CDR2 FQGNSA. The junction had 13 bases not matched to a gene; V was cut back by 7 bases and J by 8 bases. This CDR3 has 15 amino acids.

This clone appeared once. The rearrangement joins TRBV7-2 to TRBJ2-3, with 7 bases aligning to TRBD2. CDR3 size: 16 residues. Germline V CDR1 and CDR2: SGHTA, FQGNSA. V lost 3 bases and J lost 0; bases outside the gene matches: 6. The CDR3 region has the DNA TGTGCCAGCAGCTTGTCGAGCGGGGTTAGCACAGATACGCAGTATTTT. It specifies CASSLSSGVSTDTQYF.

This clone came up once. The chain joins TRBV24-1 to TRBJ1-4, with 7 bases matching TRBD1. The ends lost 5 bases at V and 5 bases at J; junction bases unmatched: 4. Per germline, CDR1 KGHDR and CDR2 SFDVKD. The CDR3 runs to 14 residues. The CDR3, as DNA: TGTGCCACCAGTGCCCACAGGGGCAATGAAAAACTGTTTTTT. Translation: CATSAHRGNEKLFF.

V usage is TRBV10-3 and J usage is TRBJ1-6, with D tentatively TRBD1 (5 bases). This CDR3 has 15 residues. CDR1 is ENHRY, CDR2 SYGVKD, per germline. V lost 0 bases, J lost 6 bases, and 9 bases lay in between. The CDR3 sequence: CAISESGGVNSPLHF. The CDR3 coding sequence is TGTGCCATCAGTGAGTCGGGAGGGGTTAATTCACCCCTCCACTTT.

The rearrangement links TRBV7-9 to TRBJ2-2, with D perhaps matching TRBD1 (6 bases). Trimming pared 5 bases from V and 5 bases from J, leaving 9 bases between. This CDR3 contains 13 residues. CDR1 and CDR2 (germline): SEHNR, FQNEAQ (reference sequence). The CDR3 DNA follows: TGTGCCAGCAGCCCTACAGGGACCGGGGAGCTGTTTTTT. Translating it yields CASSPTGTGELFF.

CDR3 bases: TGTGCCAGCAGCTTAGGGCGGGGGGACACCCTCTATGGCTACACCTTC. Translated: CASSLGRGDTLYGYTF. This rearrangement joins TRBV7-2 to TRBJ1-2, with D possibly matching TRBD1 (6 bases). This CDR3 comprises 16 residues. Trimming cost V 1 base and J 4 bases, with 16 bases left between them. Germline CDR1 reads SGHTA; CDR2 reads FQGNSA.

This chain links TRBV5-6 with TRBJ1-3; D unclear. The CDR3 sequence is 14 residues long. Germline assignment: CDR1 SGHDT and CDR2 YYEEEE. Trimming took off 4 bases at V and 5 bases at J, with 13 bases between the two ends. The CDR3 region is CASSLGMSRNTIYF. For the CDR3, the DNA is TGTGCCAGCAGCCTGGGCATGTCTAGAAACACCATATATTTT.

The genes are TRBV11-2 and TRBJ1-2, with a weak D call TRBD1 (5 bases). The V end was cut by 5 bases, the J end by 5 bases, with 18 bases between. CDR3 size: 15 residues. Per germline, CDR1 SGHAT and CDR2 FQNNGV. CDR3 sequence: CASSPEWGPLYGYTF. CDR3 in DNA: TGTGCCAGCAGCCCAGAATGGGGCCCCCTTTATGGCTACACCTTC. Based on the CDR3 plus reference TRBV11-2 and TRBJ1-2, the full variable domain is EAGVAQSPRYKIIEKRQSVAFWCNPISGHATLYWYQQILGQGPKLLIQFQNNGVVDDSQLPKDRFSAERLKGVDSTLKIQPAKLEDSAVYLCASSPEWGPLYGYTFGSGTRLTVV.

The chain has TRBV2 and TRBJ2-7, with 8 bases lining up with TRBD2. The CDR3 totals 14 residues. The V segment lost 7 bases and the J segment 3 bases; nucleotides outside the gene matches: 8. Germline V gene sequence: CDR1 SNHLY, CDR2 FYNNEI. The CDR3 region has the DNA TGTGCCAGCAAAGACCCCAGCGGGGGCTACGAGCAGTACTTC. Encoded protein: CASKDPSGGYEQYF.

The chain couples TRBV5-1 to TRBJ2-5; D unresolved. With 4 bases removed from V and 2 bases from J, the gap between germline ends came to 9 bases. Germline V CDR1 and CDR2: SGHRS, YFSETQ. This CDR3 comprises 13 residues. The CDR3: CASSGTSQETQYF. Here the CDR3 DNA reads TGCGCCAGCAGCGGAACGTCACAAGAGACCCAGTACTTC.